This is a list of T cell receptor beta chains from one sample in a study of a mutant IDH1 vaccine in newly diagnosed glioma. Some clones are missing from TCRdb's copy, which holds only in-frame ones; the method was immunoSEQ multiplex PCR. The repertoire holds tens of thousands of clones, with 65% to 90% as singletons. The input for sequencing was PBMCs, taken from a glioma patient treated with radiotherapy, temozolomide or both. All receptors derive from a man younger than 40 with glioma. CDR3s include the opening cysteine and the closing phenylalanine or tryptophan. Fields, in order: J gene, V gene, D gene, clone size, CDR3 length, CDR3 DNA, CDR3 protein. The D gene is left open where the match is weak. Only some rows state a clone size, as once, few, many or a class for expanded clones.

TRBJ2-7 TRBV28 . . 12 TGTGCCAGCACCCGCCTCACGGGAGAGCAGTACTTC CASTRLTGEQYF
TRBJ2-7 TRBV7-9 . . 14 TGTGCCAGCAGCTTAGGAGGGGCCCACCTTCCGCAGTACTTC CASSLGGAHLPQYF
TRBJ2-2 TRBV5-4 TRBD1 . 16 TGTGCCAGCAGCGACAGGGGGCTCTCCCCAACCGGGGAGCTGTTTTTT CASSDRGLSPTGELFF
TRBJ1-1 TRBV6-6 . . 14 TGTGCCAGCAGCCACATTCGACAGAACACTGAAGCTTTCTTT CASSHIRQNTEAFF
TRBJ1-2 TRBV5-1 . . 17 TGCGCCAGCAGCAGGACAGCACCGACAGGAGCCGGGATTGGCTACACCTTC CASSRTAPTGAGIGYTF
TRBJ2-7 TRBV28 . . 12 TGTGCCAGCAGCCTCAGCTCCTACGAGCAGTACTTC CASSLSSYEQYF
TRBJ2-3 TRBV29-1 . . 14 TGCAGCGTTGGGCAGACTCTGACCACAGATACGCAGTATTTT CSVGQTLTTDTQYF
TRBJ2-7 TRBV7-9 . . 18 TGTGCCAGCAGCTTAGCTTCGAACTACAGGAAGAGCTCCTACGAGCAGTACTTC CASSLASNYRKSSYEQYF
TRBJ2-7 TRBV6-1 TRBD2 . 12 TGTGCCACGCGGCGGGGGGCCTACGAGCAGTACTTC CATRRGAYEQYF
TRBJ2-7 TRBV5-1 TRBD1 . 15 TGCGCCAGCAGCTTACCAGACAGGGATGGGAACGAGCAGTACTTC CASSLPDRDGNEQYF
TRBJ2-7 TRBV28 TRBD2 . 17 TGTGCCAGCAGTTTGGGAGGACTAGCGGGGGAAACCTACGAGCAGTACTTC CASSLGGLAGETYEQYF
TRBJ2-1 TRBV6-5 TRBD1 . 15 TGTGCCAGCAGACGAACCGGGACAGGGAACAATGAGCAGTTCTTC CASRRTGTGNNEQFF
TRBJ2-6 TRBV7-2 . . 17 TGTGCCAGCAGCTTAGCAGGCACAGGCTCTGGGGCCAACGTCCTGACTTTC CASSLAGTGSGANVLTF
TRBJ1-2 TRBV5-6 TRBD1 . 13 TGTGCCAGCAGACGACAGGGGGCAGGAGGCTACACCTTC CASRRQGAGGYTF
TRBJ1-2 TRBV5-5 . . 13 TGTGCCAGCAGCTTGGACTTCCGTGCAGGCTACACCTTC CASSLDFRAGYTF
TRBJ2-7 TRBV7-9 . . 14 TGTGCCAGCAGCTTAGGTTCACCGGGAGACGAGCAGTACTTC CASSLGSPGDEQYF
TRBJ1-1 TRBV18 . . 19 TGTGCCAGCTCGAGGGCGGGATGGGCCCAGGAGAAAATGAACACTGAAGCTTTCTTT CASSRAGWAQEKMNTEAFF
TRBJ2-3 TRBV6-1 . . 12 TGTGCCAGCAGTTTGGATTGGGATACGCAGTATTTT CASSLDWDTQYF
TRBJ2-3 TRBV20-1 TRBD2 . 11 TGCAGTGCGCTACTAGCGGATACGCAGTATTTT CSALLADTQYF
TRBJ1-6 TRBV19 . . 13 TGTGCCAGTAACCCAGGCCATAATTCACCCCTCCACTTT CASNPGHNSPLHF
TRBJ2-7 TRBV5-1 . . 16 TGCGCCAGCAGCTTGTTTTCCCCAGGGCTTGATTACGAGCAGTACTTC CASSLFSPGLDYEQYF
TRBJ1-2 TRBV28 TRBD1 . 13 TGTGCCAGCAGATCGACAGGGAACTATGGCTACACCTTC CASRSTGNYGYTF
TRBJ1-1 TRBV19 . . 17 TGTGCCAGTAGTATAATCGACTGGGGGGACATTCACACTGAAGCTTTCTTT CASSIIDWGDIHTEAFF
TRBJ1-5 TRBV18 . . 14 TGTGCCAGCTCACCGAATCATGGGGTGGAGCCCCAGCATTTT CASSPNHGVEPQHF
TRBJ2-1 TRBV7-9 . . 12 TGTGCCAGCAGCTTGGGACCTGGGACCCAGTTCTTC CASSLGPGTQFF
TRBJ2-2 TRBV14 . . 17 TGTGCCAGCAGCCAAGTCGGGCTAAACCCGTGGGCCGGGGAGCTGTTTTTT CASSQVGLNPWAGELFF
TRBJ1-1 TRBV13 . few 15 TGTGCCAGCAGCTTAGGTAGGAGTACGCGGGCTGAAGCTTTCTTT CASSLGRSTRAEAFF
TRBJ1-5 TRBV6-5 TRBD1 . 16 TGTGCCAGCAGTCACTCGACAGGGGGCGCAGGGCAGCCCCAGCATTTT CASSHSTGGAGQPQHF
TRBJ2-5 TRBV6-6 TRBD2 . 15 TGTGCCAGCATGAGACTAGCGGGTTTACAAGAGACCCAGTACTTC CASMRLAGLQETQYF